These 29 T cell receptor beta chains originate from one sample sequenced in a study of post-analysis software for immune sequencing data (dated by TCRdb to the mid-2010s). Libraries were built with PCR. Sequencing took place on an Illumina HiSeq 2500. To reduce PCR and sequencing biases, unique molecular identifiers were built into the TCR beta cDNA libraries. TCRdb cleaned the public reads at Q25 with fastp, built clones with MiXCR and kept in-frame beta chains. Every distinct CDR3 protein forms one entry, paired with its most common genes and DNA. Present in this sample are fewer than 900,000 distinct CDR3 sequences, 35% to 55% of which were seen just once. Together, the top ten hold just under 5% of the sample. These receptors are not linked to any known antigen. Beyond this particular receptor, the publication reports: Patients showed significantly higher frequencies than controls for several TRBV segments, among them TRBV5-6, TRBV5-1 and TRBV20-1.

The sample consisted of blood. All receptors come from a girl under 18 with multiple sclerosis.

This clonotype has a handful of counts. The chain is built from TRBV4-2 and TRBJ2-1; 7 bases are shared with TRBD2. This CDR3 has 17 residues. Germline V gene data show CDR1 as LGHNA and CDR2 as YNFKEQ. V was clipped by 3 bases and J by 8 bases; unmatched bases: 16. The CDR3 here is CASSHLVGEGLADEQFF. CDR3 DNA: TGTGCCAGCAGCCACCTTGTCGGGGAGGGCCTCGCCGATGAGCAGTTCTTC.

The chain couples TRBV4-2 to TRBJ1-4; D not resolved. Germline values: CDR1 LGHNA, CDR2 YNFKEQ. V was clipped by 0 bases and J by 7 bases, with 12 bases between them. The CDR3 is 15 amino acids. The CDR3 here is CASSQEGQLGEKLFF. The DNA of the CDR3 is TGTGCCAGCAGCCAAGAAGGCCAGTTGGGTGAAAAACTGTTTTTT.

The V call is TRBV15, the J call TRBJ2-4; D ambiguous. The J call is doubtful: the DNA matches TRBJ2-7 better. The CDR3 contains 13 residues. Per the germline V gene, CDR1 is LNHNV and CDR2 is YYDKDF (reference sequence). CDR3 DNA sequence: TGTGCCACCAGCAAGTCCTCGCAGGACGAGCAGTACTTC. Translating gives CATSKSSQDEQYF.

This clonotype turned up a few times. The chain joins TRBV20-1 to TRBJ2-7; 9 positions agree with TRBD1. The CDR3 sequence is 13 residues long. The trim removed 6 bases at V and 2 bases at J, leaving 5 bases unmatched. The germline CDR1 and CDR2 sequences are DFQATT and SNEGSKA (reference sequence). CDR3 loop: CSALDRGAYEQYF. As DNA, the CDR3 is TGCAGTGCCCTGGACAGGGGAGCCTACGAGCAGTACTTC.

This clonotype appeared once. The chain links TRBV27 to TRBJ1-2; D not resolved. This CDR3 spans 13 amino acids. V shed 3 bases and J shed 5 bases, with 10 bases lying between them. Germline V gene data show CDR1 as MNHEY and CDR2 as SMNVEV (reference sequence). CDR3 amino acids: CASSFGRLYGYTF. The CDR3 region has the DNA TGTGCCAGCAGTTTTGGACGGTTATATGGCTACACCTTC.

This clonotype came up a few times. The CDR3 reads CSAALTGNYGYTF. The DNA of the CDR3 is TGCAGTGCTGCTCTGACAGGAAACTATGGCTACACCTTC. The J gene is TRBJ1-2, the V gene TRBV20-1; TRBD1 is a possible D gene (6 bases). The V gene lost 5 bases and the J gene lost 2 bases, with 12 bases spanning the gap. CDR1 is DFQATT, CDR2 SNEGSKA, per germline (reference sequence). The CDR3 extends over 13 amino acids.

The chain links TRBV5-6 to TRBJ1-2, with D unresolved. The germline V gene has CDR1 SGHDT and CDR2 YYEEEE. The V gene lost 4 bases and the J gene lost 6 bases, with 22 bases spanning the gap. The CDR3 contains 16 residues. Written as DNA, the CDR3 is TGTGCCAGCAGCCCGGACGCTTGGCTTTCGCCCAATGGCTACACCTTC. Amino acid sequence: CASSPDAWLSPNGYTF. Together with reference TRBV5-6 and TRBJ1-2, the CDR3 gives the full variable domain: DAGVTQSPTHLIKTRGQQVTLRCSPKSGHDTVSWYQQALGQGPQFIFQYYEEEERQRGNFPDRFSGHQFPNYSSELNVNALLLGDSALYLCASSPDAWLSPNGYTFGSGTRLTVV.

This clonotype has a handful of counts. The rearrangement links TRBV6-5 to TRBJ1-2, with D tentatively TRBD1 (5 bases). The CDR3 spans 17 residues. V was clipped by 0 bases and J by 3 bases, with 17 bases between them. Germline-derived CDR1 and CDR2 are MNHEY and SVGAGI. DNA of the CDR3: TGTGCCAGCAGTTACTCGATCGCGGGGCTAGGAGACTATGGCTACACCTTC. Residues: CASSYSIAGLGDYGYTF.

The chain is built from TRBV7-2 and TRBJ1-2; D is undetermined. The CDR3 has 14 residues. The V end was cut by 5 bases, the J end by 6 bases, with 16 bases between. CDR1 and CDR2 from the germline V gene are SGHTA and FQGNSA. The CDR3 DNA follows: TGTGCCAGCAGCCAGGAGGACCCACGGGATGGCTACACCTTC. It codes for CASSQEDPRDGYTF.

This clonotype was detected many times. The chain combines TRBV7-9 with TRBJ2-7; the D is unclear. The CDR3 is 11 amino acids. The V end lost 5 bases, the J end lost 3 bases, and 5 bases lay between the germline ends. Germline CDR1 reads SEHNR; CDR2 reads FQNEAQ (reference sequence). Here the CDR3 DNA reads TGTGCCAGCAGCCAATACTACGAGCAGTACTTC. Protein: CASSQYYEQYF.

V usage is TRBV7-9 and J usage is TRBJ2-4; the D is unclear. The J call may be faulty, since TRBJ2-5 better matches the DNA end. The CDR3 has 12 amino acids. Germline V gene sequence: CDR1 SEHNR, CDR2 FQNEAQ (reference sequence). The CDR3 bases are TGTGCCAGCAGCCCAAAGAAGGAGACCCAGTACTTC. Translation: CASSPKKETQYF.

This chain connects TRBV4-3 to TRBJ1-6; maybe TRBD1 (6 bases). Germline CDR1 and CDR2: LGHNA and YSLEER. This CDR3 has 12 amino acids. Trimming took off 6 bases at V and 6 bases at J, with 6 bases between the two ends. The CDR3 protein is CASRQGNSPLHF. CDR3 nucleotide sequence: TGCGCCAGCAGACAGGGTAATTCACCCCTCCACTTT.

The V and J genes are TRBV13 and TRBJ1-2; maybe TRBD1 (6 bases). With 10 bases removed from V and 6 bases from J, the gap between germline ends came to 27 bases. Germline V gene lookup returns CDR1 PRHDT and CDR2 FYEKMQ (reference sequence). The CDR3 is 16 residues long. CDR3 DNA: TGTGCCAACAGTACCCGTGAGGGAGGGACATTGGATGGCTACACCTTC. Its protein product is CANSTREGGTLDGYTF.

The CDR3 spells CSVLVGAGGYTF. The DNA of the CDR3 is TGCAGCGTTCTTGTGGGGGCCGGTGGCTACACCTTC. This chain connects TRBV29-1 to TRBJ1-2, with D possibly matching TRBD1 (6 bases). Trimming removed 5 bases from V and 7 bases from J, with 14 bases in between. This CDR3 spans 12 amino acids. Germline CDR1 and CDR2: SQVTM and ANQGSEA.

The chain links TRBV20-1 to TRBJ2-5; D is unclear. The CDR3 totals 14 residues. Germline V gene data show CDR1 as DFQATT and CDR2 as SNEGSKA (reference sequence). Trimming removed 6 bases at V and 2 bases at J, with 16 bases between. In DNA, the CDR3 is TGCAGTGCCCTCCCTGAAGCCCTTCAAGAGACCCAGTACTTC. Its translation is CSALPEALQETQYF.

This clonotype was seen a few times. The chain recombines TRBV24-1 with TRBJ2-1; 7 positions agree with TRBD2. Trimming removed 2 bases from V and 0 bases from J; junction bases left unmatched: 27. Germline loops: CDR1 KGHDR, CDR2 SFDVKD. The CDR3 consists of 24 residues. This CDR3 reads CATSDSLLAGVWGSSGSSYNEQFF. As DNA, the CDR3 is TGTGCCACCAGTGATTCCCTCCTTGCGGGGGTATGGGGTTCTAGCGGCAGCTCCTACAATGAGCAGTTCTTC.

The sample holds a few counts of this clonotype. The genes are TRBV5-1 and TRBJ2-7, with 10 nucleotides matching TRBD2. CDR3 length: 17 amino acids. Unmatched junction bases numbered 10, after V lost 2 bases and J lost 2 bases. In germline, CDR1 is SGHRS, CDR2 YFSETQ. In DNA form, the CDR3 reads TGCGCCAGCAGCTTTTACACCGGGACTAGCGTGCCCTACGAGCAGTACTTC. It specifies CASSFYTGTSVPYEQYF.

V is TRBV6-5 and J is TRBJ2-3; D is tentatively TRBD1 or TRBD2 (5 bases each). Trimming took 0 bases from V and 6 from J, leaving 22 bases between them. This CDR3 is built from 18 residues. CDR1 is MNHEY, CDR2 SVGAGI, per germline. The CDR3 sequence: CASSYSRDHRSGSDTQYF. DNA for the CDR3: TGTGCCAGCAGTTACTCGAGGGACCACCGGTCGGGATCCGATACGCAGTATTTT.

V gene TRBV12-3 or TRBV12-4 combines with J gene TRBJ2-5; TRBD2 is a possible D gene (5 bases). This CDR3 has 14 residues. V was shortened by 7 bases and J by 9 bases, with 21 bases between the two germline ends. CDR3 nucleotides: TGTGCCAGCAACGTCGGACTGGATAGTGGGGCCCAGTACTTC. Amino acids: CASNVGLDSGAQYF.

This sequence joins TRBV7-2 and TRBJ1-4; unclear D gene. V shed 5 bases and J shed 8 bases, with 15 bases lying between them. The CDR3 totals 14 residues. CDR1 is SGHTA, CDR2 FQGNSA, per germline. This CDR3 is CASSVGRIPEKLFF. Here the CDR3 DNA reads TGTGCCAGCAGCGTAGGGCGGATCCCGGAAAAACTGTTTTTT.

This clonotype was recorded a few times. This chain links TRBV20-1 with TRBJ1-6; possibly TRBD1 for D (6 bases). V was shortened by 3 bases and J by 10 bases, with 16 bases between the two germline ends. The CDR3 spans 14 residues. Germline V gene lookup returns CDR1 DFQATT and CDR2 SNEGSKA (reference sequence). Here the CDR3 reads CSARGEEGGSPLHF. In DNA form, the CDR3 reads TGCAGTGCTAGGGGGGAGGAAGGGGGGTCACCCCTCCACTTT.

The table lists this clonotype with a few counts. The rearrangement uses TRBV6-5 and TRBJ1-1, with unresolved D. Germline V gene lookup returns CDR1 MNHEY and CDR2 SVGAGI. This CDR3 has 16 residues. V lost 2 bases and J 0 bases, leaving 13 bases between the germline ends. CDR3 loop: CASSYEGPQMNTEAFF. The CDR3, as DNA: TGTGCCAGCAGTTACGAAGGTCCCCAGATGAACACTGAAGCTTTCTTT.

V usage is TRBV27 and J usage is TRBJ1-5, with a tentative D call TRBD1 (5 bases). CDR3 size: 17 residues. Looked up from germline, CDR1 is MNHEY and CDR2 is SMNVEV (reference sequence). V was shortened by 4 bases and J by 4 bases, with 20 bases between the two germline ends. The CDR3: CASSSHRTWIKNQPQHF. Here the CDR3 DNA reads TGTGCCAGCAGTTCCCACCGGACATGGATTAAAAATCAGCCCCAGCATTTT.

V and J are TRBV7-9 and TRBJ2-5; 7 bases agree with TRBD2. CDR3 length: 16 amino acids. The J segment lost 1 base and the V segment lost 3 bases, leaving 8 bases of the junction unmatched. Germline V gene sequence: CDR1 SEHNR, CDR2 FQNEAQ (reference sequence). For the CDR3, the DNA is TGTGCCAGCAGCTTGCCACTAGCGCGGCCCCAAGAGACCCAGTACTTC. Translation: CASSLPLARPQETQYF.

The gene calls are TRBV7-9 and TRBJ2-1, with D perhaps TRBD1 (6 bases). The end of the DNA fits TRBJ2-7 better, so the J call may be wrong. Germline values: CDR1 SEHNR, CDR2 FQNEAQ (reference sequence). There are 15 residues in the CDR3. This CDR3 is CASSPLRTAPYEQYF. The CDR3 nucleotides read TGTGCCAGCAGCCCCCTCCGGACAGCTCCCTACGAGCAGTACTTC.

This clonotype came up a few times. This CDR3 is CASSFSRDRGEQYF. DNA of the CDR3: TGTGCCAGCAGTTTTTCACGGGATCGGGGCGAGCAGTACTTC. This chain joins TRBV28 and TRBJ2-7; D perhaps matches TRBD2 (5 bases). Germline CDR1 and CDR2: MDHEN and SYDVKM. The CDR3 is 14 amino acids. Trimming removed 3 bases from V and 6 bases from J, with 15 bases in between.

This clonotype was detected many times. V usage is TRBV29-1 and J usage is TRBJ1-5; unclear D gene. Germline CDR1 and CDR2: SQVTM and ANQGSEA. The V end lost 3 bases, the J end lost 0 bases, and 12 bases lay between the germline ends. The CDR3 runs to 15 residues. The CDR3 nucleotides are TGCAGCGTTGATCTGGCAGACAATAGCAATCAGCCCCAGCATTTT. Translating gives CSVDLADNSNQPQHF.

In this sample, this clonotype turned up a few times. V is TRBV12-3 or TRBV12-4 and J is TRBJ2-7; no clear D. The V gene lost 3 bases and the J gene lost 5 bases, with 11 bases spanning the gap. The CDR3 covers 13 residues. CDR3 residues: CASSFGNRNEQYF. The CDR3, as DNA: TGTGCCAGCAGTTTTGGGAATCGAAACGAGCAGTACTTC.

The chain is built from TRBV7-3 and TRBJ1-2; perhaps TRBD1 as D (6 bases). The CDR3 has 17 residues. Germline loops: CDR1 SGHTA, CDR2 FQGTGA. V shed 0 bases and J shed 2 bases, with 16 bases lying between them. The CDR3 DNA reads as TGTGCCAGCAGCTTAACGGGCCCCCCGGGACACAACTATGGCTACACCTTC. This gives the protein CASSLTGPPGHNYGYTF.